Presented here are 15 T cell receptor beta chains from one specimen sequenced in a study of blood T cell repertoires in COVID-19. Libraries were prepared by immunoSEQ multiplex PCR; TCRdb keeps only in-frame clonotypes and omits some of them. The sample shows 250,000 to 300,000 clones, approximately 91% of them seen only once. Sequences were obtained from peripheral blood. These receptors all stem from a woman in her twenties or thirties with COVID-19, enrolled during active disease.

Comment on this clone: The junction departs from the called germline gene at one end, perhaps through a read error. The rearrangement joins TRBV29-1 to TRBJ1-2, with TRBD1 as a possible D gene (5 bases). The CDR3 sequence is 10 residues long. CDR1 is SQVTM, CDR2 ANQGSEA, per germline. Here the CDR3 reads CSVERAGRRF. CDR3 bases: TGCAGCGTTGAAAGGGCAGGGAGGAGGTTC. The full variable domain, its missing parts supplied by reference TRBV29-1 and TRBJ1-2, is SAVISQKPSRDICQRGTSLTIQCQVDSQVTMMFWYRQQPGQSLTLIATANQGSEATYESGFVIDKFPISRPNLTFSTLTVSNMSPEDSSIYLCSVERAGRRFGSGTRLTVV.

This clone appeared a single time. The chain recombines TRBV4-1 with TRBJ2-1, with 13 bases identical to TRBD2. The ends lost 2 bases at V and 8 bases at J; junction bases unmatched: 3. The CDR3 totals 15 residues. CDR1 MGHRA and CDR2 YSYEKL come from the germline V gene. The CDR3 bases are TGCGCCAGCAGCCAACCGACTAGCGGGAGGTATGAGCAGTTCTTC. The encoded protein is CASSQPTSGRYEQFF.

CDR3 in amino acids: CASSLGRERGRIAKNIQYF. As DNA, the CDR3 is TGTGCCAGCAGCTTAGGGCGGGAGAGGGGGAGGATAGCCAAAAACATTCAGTACTTC. The V and J genes are TRBV7-2 and TRBJ2-4, with D perhaps matching TRBD2 (7 bases). Germline CDR1 and CDR2: SGHTA and FQGNSA. Trimming shortened V by 1 base and J by 0 bases, and 19 bases separated the two germline ends. The CDR3 runs to 19 residues. The variable domain in full, with the rest retrieved from reference TRBV7-2 and TRBJ2-4, is GAGVSQSPSNKVTEKGKDVELRCDPISGHTALYWYRQSLGQGLEFLIYFQGNSAPDKSGLPSDRFSAERTGGSVSTLTIQRTQQEDSAVYLCASSLGRERGRIAKNIQYFGAGTRLSVL.

The table lists this clone with a count of one. The V call is TRBV5-1, the J call TRBJ2-7; D possibly corresponds to TRBD1 (7 bases). Between the trimmed V and J ends, which lost 1 base and 4 bases, there was a span of 15 bases. Germline loops: CDR1 SGHRS, CDR2 YFSETQ. The CDR3 spans 15 residues. This chain's CDR3 is CASSLITAGGYEQYF. The CDR3 nucleotides are TGCGCCAGCAGCTTGATAACGGCAGGGGGGTACGAGCAGTACTTC.

The DNA of the CDR3 is TGCGCCAGCAGCCAAGGGACTTTTAGCAATCAGCCCCAGCATTTT. It codes for CASSQGTFSNQPQHF. The chain combines TRBV4-1 with TRBJ1-5; D uncertain. V was pared by 1 base and J by 0 bases, with 7 bases between. Germline CDR1 MGHRA, CDR2 YSYEKL. CDR3 size: 15 residues.

The V gene is TRBV20-1, the J gene TRBJ2-3, with D unclear. This CDR3 has 11 amino acids. Trimming stripped 5 bases from V and 5 bases from J, with 8 bases between. CDR1 is DFQATT, CDR2 SNEGSKA, per germline (reference sequence). This CDR3 is CSAPYLDTQYF. For the CDR3, the DNA is TGCAGTGCTCCCTATTTAGATACGCAGTATTTT.

The gene calls are TRBV6-5 and TRBJ2-3; perhaps TRBD2 as D (6 bases). Germline CDR1 and CDR2: MNHEY and SVGAGI. The V end lost 4 bases, the J end lost 4 bases, and 12 bases lay between the germline ends. There are 14 residues in the CDR3. The CDR3 coding sequence is TGTGCCAGCAGTTTAGCGGCCTCGGCAGATACGCAGTATTTT. Protein product: CASSLAASADTQYF.

The chain carries TRBV6-5 and TRBJ2-5, with 7 bases lining up with TRBD1. This CDR3 contains 13 residues. Germline assignment: CDR1 MNHEY and CDR2 SVGAGI. The V segment lost 8 bases and the J segment 2 bases; nucleotides outside the gene matches: 5. CDR3 protein: CASARGRQETQYF. The DNA for the CDR3 is TGTGCCAGCGCGAGGGGGCGACAAGAGACCCAGTACTTC.

The chain recombines TRBV27 with TRBJ2-7; 9 bases are shared with TRBD2. V gave up 5 bases and J gave up 1 base; unmatched junction bases: 12. The CDR3 has 17 residues. The germline CDR1 and CDR2 sequences are MNHEY and SMNVEV (reference sequence). This CDR3 is CASSLGEGREGSYEQYF. The CDR3 DNA reads as TGTGCCAGCAGTCTGGGAGAAGGGCGGGAGGGTTCCTACGAGCAGTACTTC.

The CDR3 bases are TGCGCCAGCAGTCCCTGGTCCGCGGGGTCCGATTACAATGAGCAGTTCTTC. It is translated as CASSPWSAGSDYNEQFF. The rearrangement links TRBV23-1 to TRBJ2-1, with D perhaps TRBD2 (6 bases). TRBV23-1 falls under the ORF class, with uncertain function. The CDR3 extends over 17 amino acids. Trimming cost V 4 bases and J 4 bases, with 20 bases left between them.

The chain combines TRBV6-4 with TRBJ2-1, with D perhaps matching TRBD1 (6 bases). Germline V CDR1 and CDR2: MRHNA, SNTAGT. The CDR3 runs to 12 residues. V lost 2 bases and J lost 7, with 6 bases in between. DNA for the CDR3: TGTGCCAGCAGTGACCAGGGGAATGAGCAGTTCTTC. Encoded protein: CASSDQGNEQFF.

The V call is TRBV7-9, the J call TRBJ1-1, with D hard to call. The CDR3 is made up of 13 amino acids. V lost 3 bases to trimming and J lost 4 bases, with 9 bases between them. Germline V gene data show CDR1 as SEHNR and CDR2 as FQNEAQ (reference sequence). The CDR3 loop reads CASSFGGGTEAFF. CDR3 sequence (DNA): TGTGCCAGCAGCTTCGGCGGAGGCACTGAAGCTTTCTTT.

This chain connects TRBV6-1 to TRBJ1-1; tentatively, D is TRBD1 (5 bases). V was shortened by 0 bases and J by 0 bases, with 23 bases between the two germline ends. The germline CDR1 and CDR2 sequences are MNHNS and SASEGT. The CDR3 extends over 20 amino acids. This CDR3 reads CASSEARWAGRHSVNTEAFF. CDR3 bases: TGTGCCAGCAGTGAAGCAAGGTGGGCAGGGCGGCACTCCGTGAACACTGAAGCTTTCTTT.

The chain combines TRBV9 with TRBJ2-3; TRBD2 agrees at 9 bases. The CDR3 has 16 residues. Germline V CDR1 and CDR2: SGDLS, YYNGEE. V shed 3 bases, J shed 2 bases, and the junction held 7 bases outside the gene matches. CDR3 region: CASSDLLAGYTDTQYF. The CDR3 DNA sequence: TGTGCCAGCAGCGACCTCCTAGCGGGGTACACAGATACGCAGTATTTT.

The chain uses TRBV5-1 and TRBJ2-5; tentatively, D is TRBD2 (6 bases). Germline CDR1 and CDR2: SGHRS and YFSETQ. Deletions cut 1 base from V and 5 bases from J, with 15 bases between. The CDR3 consists of 15 residues. The CDR3 region has the DNA TGCGCCAGCAGCTTGCCGGGAGCCCGAGGGGAGACCCAGTACTTC. Protein: CASSLPGARGETQYF.